This TCR beta chain emerged from a study of T cells in Graves' hyperthyroidism and ophthalmopathy. Study context: Peripheral blood samples were taken at initial diagnosis, prior to any treatment. General study findings and limits: The majority of expanded thyroid clonotypes above 0.001 also appeared in blood.

As to this clonotype: Its antigen is unknown.

Criteria for exclusion of patients were uncontrolled infection, other autoimmune disease, pregnancy or lactation. Trimming shortened V by 1 base and J by 0 bases, and 4 bases separated the two germline ends. The V gene's germline CDR1 is DFQATT and CDR2 SNEGSKA (reference sequence). This CDR3 is 14 amino acids long. Amplified TCR beta CDR3 regions derived from RNA transcripts. TCR CDR3 underwent first-round RT-PCR with the HTBI primer set. TCRdb re-analysed the multiplex PCR reads in MiXCR, keeping a single row per CDR3 protein. The table shows more than 550,000 distinct CDR3 sequences, with approximately 19% occurring only once.

This TCR derives from a woman aged 45 to 65 with Graves' hyperthyroidism that later progressed to Graves' ophthalmopathy. The chain carries TRBV20-1 and TRBJ1-6; D is unresolved. Sequencing used blood. CDR3 in DNA: TGCAGTGCTAGAGGGGTCTCCTATAATTCACCCCTCCACTTT. The encoded protein is CSARGVSYNSPLHF.